These 27 T cell receptor beta chains were sequenced from one sample in a study of CD8 T cells in Susac syndrome. Reverse transcription of roughly 0.5 to 1 ug RNA was carried out with random hexamers. TCRdb reprocessed the immunoSEQ multiplex PCR reads via MiXCR and lists one record per CDR3 protein. Of about 130,000 distinct CDR3 sequences in the sample, 90% to 95% are singletons; the top ten hold 0.12%. The specimen was CD4+ T cells from PBMCs. The receptors were gathered from a human donor in good health.

This rearrangement joins TRBV18 to TRBJ2-5, with D possibly matching TRBD2 (6 bases). Germline loops: CDR1 KGHSH, CDR2 LQKENI. V was cut by 3 bases and J by 0 bases, with 14 bases left in between. This CDR3 has 16 residues. CDR3 sequence reads: CASSPPAGRYQETQYF. The CDR3 bases are TGTGCCAGCTCACCCCCGGCAGGGAGGTACCAAGAGACCCAGTACTTC. The variable domain in full, completed from reference TRBV18 and TRBJ2-5, reads NAGVMQNPRHLVRRRGQEARLRCSPMKGHSHVYWYRQLPEEGLKFMVYLQKENIIDESGMPKERFSAEFPKEGPSILRIQQVVRGDSAAYFCASSPPAGRYQETQYFGPGTRLLVL.

The chain uses TRBV24-1 and TRBJ1-5; D gene ambiguous. The CDR3 has 12 amino acids. V lost 7 bases and J 3 bases, leaving 6 bases between the germline ends. Per germline, CDR1 KGHDR and CDR2 SFDVKD. The CDR3 DNA reads as TGTGCCACCAGACACCACAATCAGCCCCAGCATTTT. This gives the protein CATRHHNQPQHF.

The chain uses TRBV29-1 and TRBJ1-2; 9 bases align to TRBD1. The V and J ends lost 4 bases and 10 bases, in that order; junction bases with no gene match: 7. The germline gives CDR1 SQVTM, CDR2 ANQGSEA. The CDR3 contains 12 residues. CDR3 sequence reads: CSVVGQGAIYTF. The DNA of the CDR3 is TGCAGCGTTGTGGGACAGGGAGCGATCTACACCTTC.

In DNA form, the CDR3 reads TGTGCCAGCAGTGAGAGGGGCTCTATCGCTGAAGCTTTCTTT. Translated: CASSERGSIAEAFF. The rearrangement links TRBV2 to TRBJ1-1, with D perhaps matching TRBD1 (5 bases). The length of the CDR3 is 14 residues. Germline V gene lookup returns CDR1 SNHLY and CDR2 FYNNEI. V was pared by 3 bases and J by 6 bases, with 14 bases between. The entire variable domain, with the rest obtained from reference TRBV2 and TRBJ1-1, is as follows: EPEVTQTPSHQVTQMGQEVILRCVPISNHLYFYWYRQILGQKVEFLVSFYNNEISEKSEIFDDQFSVERPDGSNFTLKIRSTKLEDSAMYFCASSERGSIAEAFFGQGTRLTVV.

This chain uses TRBV7-9 with TRBJ2-5; 7 bases agree with TRBD1. Trimming took 5 bases from V and 5 from J; bases not matched to a gene: 8. The germline V gene has CDR1 SEHNR and CDR2 FQNEAQ (reference sequence). There are 14 residues in the CDR3. CDR3 amino acids: CASSPTGVEETQYF. The CDR3 DNA reads TGTGCCAGCAGCCCTACAGGGGTAGAGGAGACCCAGTACTTC.

The V call is TRBV12-3 or TRBV12-4, the J call TRBJ2-5, with 9 bases identical to TRBD1. The J segment lost 5 bases and the V segment lost 4 bases, leaving 8 bases of the junction unmatched. CDR3 length: 15 residues. CDR3 DNA: TGTGCCAGCAGTTCCTCCGGGACAGGGATTGAGACCCAGTACTTC. Residues: CASSSSGTGIETQYF.

V and J are TRBV7-2 and TRBJ2-7, with a tentative D call TRBD2 (6 bases). Deletions cut 5 bases from V and 6 bases from J, with 17 bases between. The CDR3 is 14 residues long. Germline-derived CDR1 and CDR2 are SGHTA and FQGNSA. CDR3 protein: CASSPSAAPGEQYF. The CDR3 coding sequence is TGTGCCAGCAGCCCTAGCGCCGCCCCGGGCGAGCAGTACTTC. Full variable domain (outside the CDR3, taken from reference TRBV7-2 and TRBJ2-7): GAGVSQSPSNKVTEKGKDVELRCDPISGHTALYWYRQSLGQGLEFLIYFQGNSAPDKSGLPSDRFSAERTGGSVSTLTIQRTQQEDSAVYLCASSPSAAPGEQYFGPGTRLTVT.

This CDR3 is CASSFDRTSTDTQYF. In nucleotides, the CDR3 is TGTGCCAGCAGTTTCGACAGGACTAGCACAGATACGCAGTATTTT. The chain links TRBV12-3 or TRBV12-4 to TRBJ2-3; weak D call: TRBD1 (6 bases). Trimming removed 3 bases at V and 0 bases at J, with 10 bases between. The CDR3 length is 15 residues.

V and J are TRBV7-9 and TRBJ2-7; the match to TRBD2 covers 8 bases. V lost 0 bases to trimming and J lost 1 base; unmatched junction nucleotides: 2. There are 15 residues in the CDR3. The germline CDR1 and CDR2 sequences are SEHNR and FQNEAQ (reference sequence). CDR3 protein: CASSLASGSSYEQYF. CDR3 bases: TGTGCCAGCAGCTTAGCAAGCGGGAGTTCCTACGAGCAGTACTTC.

The rearrangement joins TRBV28 to TRBJ2-7, with TRBD2 matching 7 bases. Trimming took 5 bases from V and 3 from J; bases not matched to a gene: 10. CDR1 is MDHEN, CDR2 SYDVKM, per germline. The CDR3 is 15 residues long. CDR3 protein: CASSPQTSRHYEQYF. In nucleotides, the CDR3 is TGTGCCAGCAGTCCTCAGACTAGCCGTCACTACGAGCAGTACTTC.

The chain combines TRBV19 with TRBJ1-5; D is unclear. V lost 0 bases to trimming and J lost 9 bases, with 9 bases between them. This CDR3 has 13 residues. The germline V gene encodes CDR1 LNHDA and CDR2 SQIVND (reference sequence). DNA of the CDR3: TGTGCCAGTAGTATAGATCGGGGAGGGCCCCAGCATTTT. It encodes CASSIDRGGPQHF. Filled out from reference TRBV19 and TRBJ1-5, the complete variable domain reads DGGITQSPKYLFRKEGQNVTLSCEQNLNHDAMYWYRQDPGQGLRLIYYSQIVNDFQKGDIAEGYSVSREKKESFPLTVTSAQKNPTAFYLCASSIDRGGPQHFGDGTRLSIL.

The J gene is TRBJ2-5, the V gene TRBV2; possibly TRBD1 for D (6 bases). Trimming pared 6 bases from V and 7 bases from J, leaving 15 bases between. The V gene's germline CDR1 is SNHLY and CDR2 FYNNEI. The CDR3 extends over 13 amino acids. CDR3 nucleotide sequence: TGTGCCAGCAGGGGTACAGGGCGAGGGACCCAGTACTTC. It translates to CASRGTGRGTQYF.

CDR3: CASLPGGGGTEAFF. CDR3 DNA: TGTGCCAGCTTGCCTGGGGGGGGAGGCACTGAAGCTTTCTTT. This rearrangement joins TRBV28 to TRBJ1-1; the D gene is possibly TRBD1 (5 bases). CDR3 length equals 14 residues. V was cut by 8 bases and J by 4 bases, with 17 bases left in between. Germline CDR1 and CDR2: MDHEN and SYDVKM.

The genes are TRBV4-1 and TRBJ2-2; D uncertain. The V end lost 4 bases, the J end lost 7 bases, and 13 bases lay between the germline ends. Germline assignment: CDR1 MGHRA and CDR2 YSYEKL. The CDR3 spans 14 residues. The CDR3 bases are TGCGCCAGCAGCCCGGCAGGCGCCGGCGGGGAGCTGTTTTTT. It encodes CASSPAGAGGELFF.

This clonotype occurred once. The chain couples TRBV14 to TRBJ2-4; TRBD1 agrees at 8 bases. V gave up 4 bases and J gave up 6 bases; unmatched junction bases: 8. Per the germline V gene, CDR1 is SGHDN and CDR2 is FVKESK. The CDR3 spans 15 residues. CDR3: CASSRAPGQGNIQYF. The DNA for the CDR3 is TGTGCCAGCAGCCGAGCCCCCGGACAGGGAAACATTCAGTACTTC.

The table lists this clonotype with a count of one. The chain has TRBV9 and TRBJ2-5, with a weak D call TRBD1 (5 bases). The germline gives CDR1 SGDLS, CDR2 YYNGEE. CDR3 length: 15 residues. The V end was cut by 0 bases, the J end by 6 bases, with 15 bases between. This CDR3 is CASSVGGQGPKTQYF. Written as DNA, the CDR3 is TGTGCCAGCAGCGTAGGGGGCCAGGGCCCGAAGACCCAGTACTTC.

The rearrangement uses TRBV29-1 and TRBJ2-7, with a possible D match to TRBD2 (6 bases). The germline V gene encodes CDR1 SQVTM and CDR2 ANQGSEA. V was cut by 5 bases and J by 5 bases, with 19 bases left in between. The length of the CDR3 is 14 residues. The chain's CDR3 is CSVISSGFTDEQYF. For the CDR3, the DNA is TGCAGCGTTATTTCGAGCGGGTTCACCGACGAGCAGTACTTC.

V is TRBV7-2 and J is TRBJ1-3, with D unclear. V was cut by 5 bases and J by 4 bases, with 15 bases left in between. The CDR3 contains 15 residues. Germline lookup yields CDR1 SGHTA and CDR2 FQGNSA. CDR3 bases: TGTGCCAGCAGCGCTCAACTAGGTGGGGGAAACACCATATATTTT. It codes for CASSAQLGGGNTIYF.

This chain uses TRBV7-9 with TRBJ2-1; 9 bases are shared with TRBD2. With 6 bases clipped from V and 6 bases from J, the junction kept 6 bases outside the gene matches. CDR3 length equals 14 residues. The V gene's germline CDR1 is SEHNR and CDR2 FQNEAQ (reference sequence). This CDR3 reads CASSSLSGSNEQFF. As DNA, the CDR3 is TGTGCCAGCAGTTCGCTTAGCGGGAGCAATGAGCAGTTCTTC.

J is TRBJ2-3 and V is TRBV15, with 12 bases lining up with TRBD2. With 4 bases clipped from V and 3 bases from J, the junction kept 11 bases outside the gene matches. The CDR3 is 18 amino acids. Germline loops: CDR1 LNHNV, CDR2 YYDKDF (reference sequence). The CDR3 coding sequence is TGTGCCACCAGCAAGAGTGGGTCGACTAGCGGGAGTACAGATACGCAGTATTTT. It is translated as CATSKSGSTSGSTDTQYF.

The chain has TRBV12-3 or TRBV12-4 and TRBJ1-2; TRBD1 is a possible D gene (5 bases). V was clipped by 6 bases and J by 8 bases, with 16 bases between them. This CDR3 is 13 amino acids long. The CDR3 loop reads CASSSLREAGYTF. The CDR3 DNA sequence: TGTGCCAGCAGCAGTCTCAGGGAGGCCGGCTACACCTTC.

This sequence joins TRBV25-1 and TRBJ2-7, with a weak D call TRBD1 (6 bases). V was pared by 9 bases and J by 2 bases, with 11 bases between. The CDR3 is 12 residues long. Germline V gene lookup returns CDR1 MGHDK and CDR2 SYGVNS. DNA for the CDR3: TGTGCCAGTGGGACACGAACCTACGAGCAGTACTTC. It codes for CASGTRTYEQYF.

The rearrangement links TRBV4-2 to TRBJ2-7; D perhaps matches TRBD2 (5 bases). CDR1 is LGHNA and CDR2 is YNFKEQ in the germline V gene. The CDR3 sequence is 16 residues long. V lost 1 base, J lost 3 bases, and 16 bases lay in between. The CDR3 nucleotides read TGTGCCAGCAGCCAAGCTGCGGACTCCTTTGTCTACGAGCAGTACTTC. It specifies CASSQAADSFVYEQYF.

This clonotype was seen a handful of times. The chain couples TRBV3-1 to TRBJ1-1; a possible D gene is TRBD1 (6 bases). The CDR3 is 12 amino acids. Deletions cut 8 bases from V and 4 bases from J, with 11 bases between. CDR1 LGHDT and CDR2 YNNKEL come from the germline V gene (reference sequence). For the CDR3, the DNA is TGTGCCAGCGGGACACACTTCACTGAAGCTTTCTTT. Translation gives CASGTHFTEAFF.

V usage is TRBV7-7 and J usage is TRBJ2-1, with 10 bases lining up with TRBD1. The CDR3 contains 13 residues. CDR1 is SSHAT and CDR2 is FNYEAQ in the germline V gene (reference sequence). The CDR3 loop is CASGTGELNEQFF. As DNA, the CDR3 is TGTGCTAGTGGGACAGGGGAGCTAAATGAGCAGTTCTTC.

This chain links TRBV6-5 with TRBJ2-5, with D perhaps TRBD1 (6 bases). This CDR3 region has 14 residues. With 8 bases removed from V and 5 bases from J, the gap between germline ends came to 18 bases. Germline values: CDR1 MNHEY, CDR2 SVGAGI. CDR3 sequence reads: CASRFAGEWETQYF. In DNA form, the CDR3 reads TGTGCCAGCCGGTTCGCAGGGGAGTGGGAGACCCAGTACTTC.

The chain carries TRBV12-3 or TRBV12-4 and TRBJ2-6, with D hard to call. The CDR3 has 13 amino acids. Deletions cut 3 bases from V and 3 bases from J, with 3 bases between. CDR3 coding DNA: TGTGCCAGCAGTTTTGGTGGGGCCAACGTCCTGACTTTC. Encoded protein: CASSFGGANVLTF.